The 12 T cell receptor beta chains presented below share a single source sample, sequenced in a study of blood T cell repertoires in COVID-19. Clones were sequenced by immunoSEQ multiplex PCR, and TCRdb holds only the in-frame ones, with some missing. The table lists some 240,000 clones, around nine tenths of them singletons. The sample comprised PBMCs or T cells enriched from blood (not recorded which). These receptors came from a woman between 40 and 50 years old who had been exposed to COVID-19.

The DNA for the CDR3 is TGCGCCAGCAGCCACGTAGGGGGCTACGAGCAGTACTTC. Translating it yields CASSHVGGYEQYF. This sequence joins TRBV4-1 and TRBJ2-7; maybe TRBD1 (6 bases). Trimming stripped 3 bases from V and 3 bases from J, with 9 bases between. There are 13 residues in the CDR3. Germline V gene data show CDR1 as MGHRA and CDR2 as YSYEKL.

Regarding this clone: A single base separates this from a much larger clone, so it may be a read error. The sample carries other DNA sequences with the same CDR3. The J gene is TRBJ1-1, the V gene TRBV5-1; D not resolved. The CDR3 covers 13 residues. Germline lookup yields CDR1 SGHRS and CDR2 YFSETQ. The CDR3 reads CASSLQMNTEAFF. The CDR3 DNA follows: TGTGCCAGCAGCCTACAGATGAACACTGAAGCTTTCTTT.

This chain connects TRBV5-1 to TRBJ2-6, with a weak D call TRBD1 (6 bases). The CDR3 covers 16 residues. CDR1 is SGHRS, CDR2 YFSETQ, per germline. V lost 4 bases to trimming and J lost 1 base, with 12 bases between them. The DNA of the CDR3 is TGCGCCAGCAGCCTACAGGGAAGGTCTGGGGCCAACGTCCTGACTTTC. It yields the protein CASSLQGRSGANVLTF.

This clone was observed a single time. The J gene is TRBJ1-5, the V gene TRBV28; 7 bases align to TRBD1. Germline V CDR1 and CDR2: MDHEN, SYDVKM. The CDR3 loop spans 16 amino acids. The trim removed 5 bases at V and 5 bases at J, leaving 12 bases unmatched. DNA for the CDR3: TGTGCCAGCAGTCCGAAGACAGGGATAGGAGATCAGCCCCAGCATTTT. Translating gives CASSPKTGIGDQPQHF.

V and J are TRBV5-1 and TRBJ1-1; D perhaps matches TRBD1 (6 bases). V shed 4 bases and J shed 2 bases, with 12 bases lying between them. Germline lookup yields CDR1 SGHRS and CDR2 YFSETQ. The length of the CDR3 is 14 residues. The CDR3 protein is CASSQGQPNTEAFF. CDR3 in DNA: TGCGCCAGCAGCCAAGGACAGCCTAACACTGAAGCTTTCTTT.

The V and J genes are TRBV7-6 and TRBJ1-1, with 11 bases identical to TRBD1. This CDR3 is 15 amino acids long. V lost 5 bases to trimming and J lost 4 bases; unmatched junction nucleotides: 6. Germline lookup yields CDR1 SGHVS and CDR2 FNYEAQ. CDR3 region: CASSADRGQGTEAFF. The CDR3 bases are TGTGCCAGCAGCGCGGACAGGGGGCAGGGCACTGAAGCTTTCTTT.

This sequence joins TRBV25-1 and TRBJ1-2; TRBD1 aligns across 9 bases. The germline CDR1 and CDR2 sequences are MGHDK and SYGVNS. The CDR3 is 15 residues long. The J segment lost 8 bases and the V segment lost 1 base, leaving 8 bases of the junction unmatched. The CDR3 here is CASSELGQGHWGYTF. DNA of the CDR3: TGTGCCAGCAGTGAATTAGGACAGGGGCATTGGGGCTACACCTTC.

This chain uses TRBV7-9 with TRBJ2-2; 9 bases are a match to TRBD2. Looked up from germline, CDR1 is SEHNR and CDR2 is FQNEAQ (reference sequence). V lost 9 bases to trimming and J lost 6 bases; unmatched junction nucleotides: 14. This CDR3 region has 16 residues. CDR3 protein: CASSPGLASTPGELFF. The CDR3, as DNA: TGTGCCAGTAGCCCCGGACTAGCGAGTACCCCCGGGGAGCTGTTTTTT.

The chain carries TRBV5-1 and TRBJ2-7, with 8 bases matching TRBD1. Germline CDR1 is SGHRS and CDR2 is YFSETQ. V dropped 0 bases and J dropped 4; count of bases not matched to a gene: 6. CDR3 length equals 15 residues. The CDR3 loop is CASSLVSGGVYEQYF. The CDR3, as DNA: TGCGCCAGCAGCTTGGTTTCAGGGGGCGTTTACGAGCAGTACTTC.

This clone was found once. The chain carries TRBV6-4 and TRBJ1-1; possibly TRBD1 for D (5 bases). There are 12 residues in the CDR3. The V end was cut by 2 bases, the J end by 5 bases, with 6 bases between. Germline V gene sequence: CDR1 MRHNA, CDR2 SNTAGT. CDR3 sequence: CASSDGGTEAFF. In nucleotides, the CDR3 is TGTGCCAGCAGTGACGGGGGGACTGAAGCTTTCTTT.

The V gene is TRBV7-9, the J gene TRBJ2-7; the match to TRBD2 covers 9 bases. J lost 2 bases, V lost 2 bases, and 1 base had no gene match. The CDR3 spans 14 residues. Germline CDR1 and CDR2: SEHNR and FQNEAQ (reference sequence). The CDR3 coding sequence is TGTGCCAGCAGCTTACTAGCGGGGCCCTACGAGCAGTACTTC. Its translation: CASSLLAGPYEQYF.

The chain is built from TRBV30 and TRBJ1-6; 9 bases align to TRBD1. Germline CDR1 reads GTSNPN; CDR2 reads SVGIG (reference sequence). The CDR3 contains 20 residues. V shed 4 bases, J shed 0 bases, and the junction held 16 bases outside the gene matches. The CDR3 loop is CAWKLGRTGAGSSYNSPLHF. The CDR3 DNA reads TGTGCCTGGAAGTTGGGTCGGACAGGGGCCGGGAGCTCCTATAATTCACCCCTCCACTTT.